The next 30 T cell receptor beta chains were all read from a single sample in a study of cytomegalovirus exposure and HLA in healthy donors. Profiling relied on immunoSEQ multiplex PCR, and the TCRdb table lists in-frame clones only, not all of them. The table records about 89,000 clones, roughly 83% of them present only once. Sequencing was done on a sample of PBMCs. Receptors were obtained from a woman aged 18-29 years in good health and CMV-seropositive.

This chain uses TRBV27 with TRBJ1-1; D unclear. This CDR3 has 18 residues. The V end lost 6 bases, the J end lost 5 bases, and 28 bases lay between the germline ends. Germline V gene lookup returns CDR1 MNHEY and CDR2 SMNVEV (reference sequence). The CDR3 DNA sequence: TGTGCCAGCAGACTCCTTCCGGCAACACTGGAACTAGGAACTGAAGCTTTCTTT. It specifies CASRLLPATLELGTEAFF.

V gene TRBV27 combines with J gene TRBJ2-2; D unresolved. Per the germline V gene, CDR1 is MNHEY and CDR2 is SMNVEV (reference sequence). V lost 5 bases to trimming and J lost 4 bases, with 8 bases between them. The CDR3 is 13 residues long. The CDR3 nucleotides read TGTGCCAGCAGTGGGCTGCCCACCGGGGAGCTGTTTTTT. Its translation: CASSGLPTGELFF.

V and J are TRBV5-6 and TRBJ1-1; 8 positions agree with TRBD1. The CDR3 runs to 14 residues. The J segment lost 6 bases and the V segment lost 4 bases, leaving 8 bases of the junction unmatched. Looked up from germline, CDR1 is SGHDT and CDR2 is YYEEEE. The CDR3 nucleotides are TGTGCCAGCAGCGCTCCAGGGGGCGGACCTGAAGCTTTCTTT. Translation gives CASSAPGGGPEAFF. The variable domain in full, completed from reference TRBV5-6 and TRBJ1-1, reads DAGVTQSPTHLIKTRGQQVTLRCSPKSGHDTVSWYQQALGQGPQFIFQYYEEEERQRGNFPDRFSGHQFPNYSSELNVNALLLGDSALYLCASSAPGGGPEAFFGQGTRLTVV.

This clone was recorded a few times. V and J are TRBV4-3 and TRBJ2-5; D might be TRBD1 (6 bases). This CDR3 comprises 13 residues. In germline, CDR1 is LGHNA, CDR2 YSLEER. With 2 bases removed from V and 4 bases from J, the gap between germline ends came to 8 bases. The CDR3 DNA reads as TGCGCCAGCAGCCAAACAGGGAGAGAGACCCAGTACTTC. Amino acid sequence: CASSQTGRETQYF.

V usage is TRBV6-6 and J usage is TRBJ2-3; TRBD2 agrees at 11 bases. With 5 bases clipped from V and 4 bases from J, the junction kept 8 bases outside the gene matches. The CDR3 runs to 16 residues. Germline CDR1 is MNHNY and CDR2 is SVGAGI (reference sequence). For the CDR3, the DNA is TGTGCCAGCAGTCAGAGACTAGCGGGGATTTCAGATACGCAGTATTTT. Translating gives CASSQRLAGISDTQYF.

The chain combines TRBV5-1 with TRBJ1-2, with a possible D match to TRBD1 (5 bases). The V and J ends lost 0 bases and 7 bases respectively, with 16 bases between them. The germline V gene encodes CDR1 SGHRS and CDR2 YFSETQ. CDR3 size: 15 residues. The CDR3 loop is CASSLEGRVDGGYTF. CDR3 DNA: TGCGCCAGCAGCTTGGAGGGCAGGGTTGATGGTGGCTACACCTTC. The whole variable domain, remainder taken from reference TRBV5-1 and TRBJ1-2, is KAGVTQTPRYLIKTRGQQVTLSCSPISGHRSVSWYQQTPGQGLQFLFEYFSETQRNKGNFPGRFSGRQFSNSRSEMNVSTLELGDSALYLCASSLEGRVDGGYTFGSGTRLTVV.

This clone has a handful of counts. The rearrangement uses TRBV30 and TRBJ1-1; D ambiguous. Germline V gene data show CDR1 as GTSNPN and CDR2 as SVGIG (reference sequence). V shed 2 bases and J shed 1 base, with 8 bases lying between them. The CDR3 sequence is 13 residues long. As DNA, the CDR3 is TGTGCCTGGAGTAGGCAGGAGAACACTGAAGCTTTCTTT. This gives the protein CAWSRQENTEAFF.

The chain is built from TRBV28 and TRBJ2-7; D is uncertain. Trimming removed 5 bases at V and 0 bases at J, with 14 bases between. The CDR3 runs to 15 residues. Looked up from germline, CDR1 is MDHEN and CDR2 is SYDVKM. The CDR3 loop is CASSIFQRSSYEQYF. In DNA form, the CDR3 reads TGTGCCAGCAGTATTTTTCAGCGTTCCTCCTACGAGCAGTACTTC.

This chain uses TRBV5-6 with TRBJ1-2; D is perhaps TRBD1 (6 bases). The CDR3 length is 14 residues. Germline V gene lookup returns CDR1 SGHDT and CDR2 YYEEEE. Trimming cost V 7 bases and J 2 bases, with 15 bases left between them. DNA for the CDR3: TGTGCCAGCTTTGCCCCCGGGACAAACTATGGCTACACCTTC. This gives the protein CASFAPGTNYGYTF.

A few counts support this clone. This sequence joins TRBV7-9 and TRBJ2-7; possible D gene TRBD1, 6 bases. V dropped 6 bases and J dropped 0 bases, with 24 bases sitting between them. Germline V gene sequence: CDR1 SEHNR, CDR2 FQNEAQ (reference sequence). CDR3 length: 18 residues. Here the CDR3 DNA reads TGTGCCAGCAGTCGTACAATATTTCAACAGGGAAGCTCCTACGAGCAGTACTTC. This sequence encodes CASSRTIFQQGSSYEQYF.

The V call is TRBV5-1, the J call TRBJ2-7; possible D gene TRBD1, 6 bases. V lost 1 base and J lost 2, with 13 bases in between. The CDR3 has 15 residues. Germline CDR1 reads SGHRS; CDR2 reads YFSETQ. The CDR3 loop reads CASSLRSDRAYEQYF. In DNA, the CDR3 is TGCGCCAGCAGCTTGCGTTCGGACAGAGCCTACGAGCAGTACTTC.

This clone has just a few counts. This chain connects TRBV18 to TRBJ2-2; possible D gene TRBD1, 5 bases. CDR3 size: 13 residues. V was shortened by 0 bases and J by 10 bases, with 9 bases between the two germline ends. Germline lookup yields CDR1 KGHSH and CDR2 LQKENI. The CDR3 region is CASSPPGREELFF. CDR3 DNA sequence: TGTGCCAGCTCACCACCGGGGCGCGAGGAGCTGTTTTTT.

The V gene is TRBV10-1, the J gene TRBJ1-1; the match to TRBD1 covers 7 bases. The germline V gene encodes CDR1 WNHNN and CDR2 SYGVQD (reference sequence). The CDR3 has 16 amino acids. V shed 0 bases, J shed 4 bases, and the junction held 8 bases outside the gene matches. CDR3 sequence reads: CASSESDRGQGTEAFF. The CDR3 DNA is TGCGCCAGCAGTGAGTCCGATAGGGGGCAAGGCACTGAAGCTTTCTTT.

The chain links TRBV4-1 to TRBJ2-7; 9 positions agree with TRBD1. Germline V gene data show CDR1 as MGHRA and CDR2 as YSYEKL. The CDR3 has 16 residues. The J segment lost 2 bases and the V segment lost 1 base, leaving 6 bases of the junction unmatched. CDR3 residues: CASSQVSGQGTYEQYF. DNA for the CDR3: TGCGCCAGCAGCCAAGTTTCGGGACAGGGAACCTACGAGCAGTACTTC.

V is TRBV5-6 and J is TRBJ1-6, with 8 bases that match TRBD1. Germline V gene data show CDR1 as SGHDT and CDR2 as YYEEEE. The CDR3 runs to 15 residues. The trim removed 0 bases at V and 8 bases at J, leaving 4 bases unmatched. The CDR3 protein is CASSLADRAYSPLHF. Written as DNA, the CDR3 is TGTGCCAGCAGCTTGGCGGACAGGGCGTATTCACCCCTCCACTTT.

The genes are TRBV5-1 and TRBJ2-7, with TRBD2 matching 9 bases. V lost 7 bases and J lost 3; bases outside the gene matches: 11. Germline lookup yields CDR1 SGHRS and CDR2 YFSETQ. The CDR3 is 15 amino acids. CDR3 sequence reads: CASQPLAGVDYEQYF. CDR3 nucleotides: TGCGCCAGCCAACCCTTAGCGGGGGTGGACTACGAGCAGTACTTC.

The gene calls are TRBV9 and TRBJ2-5, with 11 nucleotides matching TRBD2. This CDR3 spans 17 amino acids. V shed 0 bases, J shed 0 bases, and the junction held 4 bases outside the gene matches. Germline CDR1 is SGDLS and CDR2 is YYNGEE. The chain's CDR3 is CASSVESSGGYQETQYF. The DNA of the CDR3 is TGTGCCAGCAGCGTAGAGTCTAGCGGGGGGTACCAAGAGACCCAGTACTTC. Using reference TRBV9 and TRBJ2-5 for the parts outside the CDR3, the full variable domain is DSGVTQTPKHLITATGQRVTLRCSPRSGDLSVYWYQQSLDQGLQFLIQYYNGEERAKGNILERFSAQQFPDLHSELNLSSLELGDSALYFCASSVESSGGYQETQYFGPGTRLLVL.

V gene TRBV7-6 combines with J gene TRBJ1-1, with TRBD1 as a possible D gene (5 bases). Germline CDR1 reads SGHVS; CDR2 reads FNYEAQ. Trimming pared 5 bases from V and 5 bases from J, leaving 12 bases between. This CDR3 comprises 13 residues. Written as DNA, the CDR3 is TGTGCCAGCAGCCCGTTTGGGGGGACTGAAGCTTTCTTT. As protein: CASSPFGGTEAFF.

V is TRBV10-1 and J is TRBJ2-1; weak D call: TRBD1 (7 bases). The CDR3 has 13 amino acids. Trimming shortened V by 6 bases and J by 12 bases, and 18 bases separated the two germline ends. The V gene's germline CDR1 is WNHNN and CDR2 SYGVQD (reference sequence). CDR3 bases: TGCGCCAGCAGCCCAGGGACTTCAGGGGGGCAGTTCTTC. Its protein product is CASSPGTSGGQFF.

The rearrangement joins TRBV29-1 to TRBJ1-2; perhaps TRBD1 as D (5 bases). The CDR3 consists of 13 residues. Germline V gene lookup returns CDR1 SQVTM and CDR2 ANQGSEA. Trimming left V 2 bases short and J 3 bases short, with 10 bases between. DNA of the CDR3: TGCAGCGTTGAAACGGGGGAATACTATGGCTACACCTTC. Its translation: CSVETGEYYGYTF.

V and J are TRBV9 and TRBJ1-5; TRBD1 agrees at 8 bases. Germline CDR1 is SGDLS and CDR2 is YYNGEE. There are 20 residues in the CDR3. With V trimmed by 3 bases and J by 0 bases, 17 bases remained unmatched. The CDR3 nucleotides are TGTGCCAGCAGCGCCAACCCTGGGACAGGAGAGATGTATAGCAATCAGCCCCAGCATTTT. This sequence encodes CASSANPGTGEMYSNQPQHF.

DNA of the CDR3: TGTGCCAGCAGCTTAGCGTGGCGGCCTAATGAAAAACTGTTTTTT. Translated: CASSLAWRPNEKLFF. The rearrangement uses TRBV7-8 and TRBJ1-4; D ambiguous. The CDR3 is 15 amino acids. Germline-derived CDR1 and CDR2 are SGHVS and FQNEAQ. V lost 0 bases, J lost 3 bases, and 8 bases lay in between.

V is TRBV5-1 and J is TRBJ1-4; TRBD1 agrees at 8 bases. The CDR3 runs to 18 residues. The J segment lost 0 bases and the V segment lost 4 bases, leaving 11 bases of the junction unmatched. Germline values: CDR1 SGHRS, CDR2 YFSETQ. The CDR3: CASSDGGQGTATNEKLFF. Here the CDR3 DNA reads TGCGCCAGCAGCGACGGAGGACAGGGAACCGCAACTAATGAAAAACTGTTTTTT.

This chain joins TRBV5-5 and TRBJ1-5, with 7 nucleotides matching TRBD1. V lost 0 bases, J lost 4 bases, and 7 bases stayed unmatched. Germline CDR1 is SGHKS and CDR2 is YYEKEE (reference sequence). CDR3 length: 16 amino acids. The CDR3 region has the DNA TGTGCCAGCAGCTTGGGGGCAGGGGGAAGGAATCAGCCCCAGCATTTT. It translates to CASSLGAGGRNQPQHF.

The genes are TRBV18 and TRBJ2-5, with no clear D. CDR3 length: 16 amino acids. Per the germline V gene, CDR1 is KGHSH and CDR2 is LQKENI. The germline V and J ends were trimmed by 2 bases and 3 bases, with 16 bases remaining between them. CDR3 in amino acids: CASSPSLAILKETQYF. The CDR3 DNA reads as TGTGCCAGCTCACCAAGTCTTGCCATCCTAAAAGAGACCCAGTACTTC. The variable domain in full, completed from reference TRBV18 and TRBJ2-5, reads NAGVMQNPRHLVRRRGQEARLRCSPMKGHSHVYWYRQLPEEGLKFMVYLQKENIIDESGMPKERFSAEFPKEGPSILRIQQVVRGDSAAYFCASSPSLAILKETQYFGPGTRLLVL.

This clone was seen a few times. This chain connects TRBV6-1 to TRBJ2-3; TRBD2 agrees at 11 bases. This CDR3 spans 17 amino acids. The V gene end was trimmed by 3 bases and the J gene end by 1 base; junction bases not matched to a gene: 6. Germline lookup yields CDR1 MNHNS and CDR2 SASEGT. CDR3 sequence: CASSDLAGGPGTDTQYF. CDR3 DNA: TGTGCCAGCAGTGACTTAGCGGGGGGGCCCGGCACAGATACGCAGTATTTT.

The V call is TRBV23-1, the J call TRBJ2-1, with 11 positions matching TRBD1. TRBV23-1 is an open reading frame, and its role is uncertain. The CDR3 is made up of 14 amino acids. The CDR3 loop is CAYPGQGDRGEQFF. DNA of the CDR3: TGCGCTTACCCGGGACAGGGGGATCGCGGTGAGCAGTTCTTC.

The chain combines TRBV6-5 with TRBJ2-7; D is perhaps TRBD2 (5 bases). This CDR3 spans 15 amino acids. Between the trimmed V and J ends, which lost 3 bases and 2 bases, there was a span of 14 bases. CDR1 is MNHEY and CDR2 is SVGAGI in the germline V gene. DNA for the CDR3: TGTGCCAGCAGTTATGGGGTTGCGGGTACCTACGAGCAGTACTTC. It codes for CASSYGVAGTYEQYF.

This chain connects TRBV7-9 to TRBJ2-1; D gene ambiguous. In germline, CDR1 is SEHNR, CDR2 FQNEAQ (reference sequence). This CDR3 is built from 14 residues. Trimming took 1 base from V and 4 from J, leaving 8 bases between them. Here the CDR3 reads CASSLVTRYNEQFF. The CDR3 region has the DNA TGTGCCAGCAGCTTAGTGACAAGATACAATGAGCAGTTCTTC.

About this clone itself: This CDR3 is also generated by other DNA sequences in the sample. The chain employs TRBV18 and TRBJ2-1; TRBD2 matches at 14 bases. In germline, CDR1 is KGHSH, CDR2 LQKENI. Losses at the gene ends were 3 bases for V and 7 bases for J; bases not matched to a gene: 2. This CDR3 has 15 residues. CDR3 in amino acids: CASSPTSGGANEQFF. CDR3 nucleotide sequence: TGTGCCAGCTCACCGACTAGCGGGGGGGCTAATGAGCAGTTCTTC. Full variable domain (missing parts from reference TRBV18 and TRBJ2-1): NAGVMQNPRHLVRRRGQEARLRCSPMKGHSHVYWYRQLPEEGLKFMVYLQKENIIDESGMPKERFSAEFPKEGPSILRIQQVVRGDSAAYFCASSPTSGGANEQFFGPGTRLTVL.